These 13 T cell receptor beta chains share one sample of origin, sequenced in a study of identical twins. One entry per CDR3 protein, called by TCRdb with MiXCR from the 5' RACE reads. The sample shows about 340,000 distinct CDR3 sequences, roughly 9% of them seen only once. Sequenced input: naive T cells sorted from blood. Receptors were obtained from a woman in her forties or fifties in good health.

This clonotype was seen only a few times. V gene TRBV7-8 combines with J gene TRBJ2-5; TRBD2 matches at 7 bases. From germline, CDR1 is SGHVS and CDR2 FQNEAQ. The V segment lost 0 bases and the J segment 5 bases; nucleotides outside the gene matches: 6. The CDR3 extends over 15 amino acids. For the CDR3, the DNA is TGTGCCAGCAGCTTAGCGGGAGGGCCAGTGGAGACCCAGTACTTC. Protein sequence: CASSLAGGPVETQYF. Full variable domain (remainder filled in from reference TRBV7-8 and TRBJ2-5): GAGVSQSPRYKVAKRGQDVALRCDPISGHVSLFWYQQALGQGPEFLTYFQNEAQLDKSGLPSDRFFAERPEGSVSTLKIQRTQQEDSAVYLCASSLAGGPVETQYFGPGTRLLVL.

This clonotype has only a few counts. The V and J genes are TRBV28 and TRBJ2-4, with 9 bases that match TRBD2. The junction had 15 bases not matched to a gene; V was cut back by 5 bases and J by 1 base. Germline V CDR1 and CDR2: MDHEN, SYDVKM. The CDR3 has 19 amino acids. As DNA, the CDR3 is TGTGCCAGCAGTGGCTTGGGGCTAGCGGGAAGGCTGGCCAAAAACATTCAGTACTTC. As protein: CASSGLGLAGRLAKNIQYF.

The sample holds many counts of this clonotype. The chain links TRBV6-5 to TRBJ2-5; D uncertain. Germline CDR1 MNHEY, CDR2 SVGAGI. The CDR3 is 13 amino acids. Trimming took 0 bases from V and 3 from J, leaving 5 bases between them. The CDR3 sequence: CASSYSAEETQYF. Here the CDR3 DNA reads TGTGCCAGCAGTTACTCAGCCGAAGAGACCCAGTACTTC.

This clonotype was seen ten or more times. One end of the junction fails to match germline, which may point to a read error. The DNA of the CDR3 is TGCAGCGTTGGGGGGCTAGGACGTCGGGACAGCTCGGGGGACTTC. Amino acids: CSVGGLGRRDSSGDF. This chain links TRBV29-1 with TRBJ2-5; D is perhaps TRBD1 (7 bases). Germline CDR1 SQVTM, CDR2 ANQGSEA. This CDR3 is built from 15 residues.

This clonotype was seen ten or more times. The gene calls are TRBV5-1 and TRBJ1-4; TRBD1 agrees at 7 bases. With V trimmed by 3 bases and J by 5 bases, 13 bases remained unmatched. CDR3 size: 17 residues. Germline CDR1 and CDR2: SGHRS and YFSETQ. This CDR3 is CASSSRGTKPRNEKLFF. In DNA, the CDR3 is TGCGCCAGCAGCTCCAGGGGGACTAAACCAAGGAATGAAAAACTGTTTTTT.

In its sample, this clonotype was seen a few times. The chain is built from TRBV6-5 and TRBJ2-1, with no clear D. The V and J ends lost 6 bases and 5 bases respectively, with 11 bases between them. The germline CDR1 and CDR2 sequences are MNHEY and SVGAGI. The CDR3 covers 13 residues. The CDR3 is CASRPIGDNEQFF. CDR3 nucleotide sequence: TGTGCCAGCAGACCCATCGGCGACAATGAGCAGTTCTTC.

This clonotype was seen at least ten times. The rearrangement links TRBV12-3 or TRBV12-4 to TRBJ2-3, with no clear D. CDR3 length: 13 amino acids. V lost 8 bases and J lost 6, with 15 bases in between. Written as DNA, the CDR3 is TGTGCCAGCGGATATAGACGGTCGGATACGCAGTATTTT. The encoded protein is CASGYRRSDTQYF.

This clonotype was seen repeatedly, ten times or more. The genes are TRBV11-2 and TRBJ2-1; 9 bases fit TRBD2. The V gene end was trimmed by 8 bases and the J gene end by 2 bases; junction bases not matched to a gene: 13. From germline, CDR1 is SGHAT and CDR2 FQNNGV. This CDR3 is 17 amino acids long. In DNA, the CDR3 is TGTGCCAGCTCTCCCCGCGTAGCGGGAGCCGCCTACAATGAGCAGTTCTTC. Its protein is CASSPRVAGAAYNEQFF.

In its sample, this clonotype was seen a few times. Germline is not matched at one junction end, which may reflect a read error. The chain uses TRBV4-1 and TRBJ2-3, with a possible D match to TRBD1 (6 bases). The CDR3 totals 12 residues. Germline V gives CDR1 MGHRA, CDR2 YSYEKL. The CDR3 here is CASSQDYKGTTF. The CDR3 nucleotides are TGCGCCAGCAGCCAAGATTACAAGGGGACAACGTTT.

In regard to this clonotype: Given the absence of the conserved phenylalanine or tryptophan at the CDR3 end, a read error is likely. J is TRBJ2-6 and V is TRBV2; weak D call: TRBD1 (5 bases). From germline, CDR1 is SNHLY and CDR2 FYNNEI. Trimming shortened V by 11 bases and J by 1 base, and 15 bases separated the two germline ends. The CDR3 is made up of 15 amino acids. This CDR3 reads CASSGWGSGANVLTL. CDR3 bases: TGTGCCTCCTCAGGGTGGGGTTCTGGGGCCAACGTCCTGACTTTA.

V is TRBV24-1 and J is TRBJ2-2; 10 nucleotides agree with TRBD2. Per germline, CDR1 KGHDR and CDR2 SFDVKD. The CDR3 spans 19 residues. V lost 0 bases, J lost 1 base, and 7 bases stayed unmatched. The CDR3 bases are TGTGCCACCAGTGATTTGCATACTAGCGGGACCTTGAACACCGGGGAGCTGTTTTTT. Amino acid sequence: CATSDLHTSGTLNTGELFF.

This clonotype has ten or more counts. The genes are TRBV4-2 and TRBJ2-1; 9 bases line up with TRBD2. Germline V gene data show CDR1 as LGHNA and CDR2 as YNFKEQ. Germline trimming cut 0 bases from V and 7 bases from J; bases unmatched to any gene: 13. This CDR3 is built from 18 residues. The CDR3, as DNA: TGTGCCAGCAGCCAAGAAGGGGTGCTTAGCGGGAGAATAAATGAGCAGTTCTTC. Residues: CASSQEGVLSGRINEQFF.

The V call is TRBV7-3, the J call TRBJ2-7, with 9 nucleotides matching TRBD1. The CDR3 is 15 amino acids. V shed 4 bases, J shed 6 bases, and the junction held 10 bases outside the gene matches. CDR1 is SGHTA, CDR2 FQGTGA, per germline. Written as DNA, the CDR3 is TGTGCCAGCAGCTCCCCTTGGACAGGGGAGAGCGAGCAGTACTTC. It codes for CASSSPWTGESEQYF.